This record concerns one T cell receptor beta chain sequence. Its antigen is currently not known. Per-base qualities were not stored, and no clone one base away is much larger. In the same sample, other DNA sequences code for this CDR3. Participants in the prospective study were enrolled through a virtual design, were aged roughly 18 to 100 years, and lived in 24 United States geographic areas. To assign participants to cohorts, the prospective study relied on clinical history that participants themselves reported in a screening survey and a study questionnaire. Exposed participants were defined as having been in contact with someone with a PCR-confirmed or clinician-diagnosed COVID-19 case within 2 weeks of study entry. In the prospective study, whole blood, serum and a nasopharyngeal or oropharyngeal swab were collected from each participant by mobile phlebotomists. Additional blood draws and questionnaires over an approximately 2-month period could optionally be provided by prospective study participants. Prospective study blood samples were shipped either frozen or at room temperature before DNA extraction.

In the germline V gene (reference sequence), CDR1 corresponds to GTSNPN and CDR2 to SVGIG. Measured from the cysteine to the phenylalanine, the CDR3 is 11 residues long. The read is trimmed to its CDR3 DNA, 33 bases read in frame from base 1. The V and J ends are trimmed by 3 bases and 3 bases, leaving 6 bases between them. This entry is derived from a study of blood T cell repertoires in COVID-19 (TCRdb year 2020). For the wider study: Samples covering the acute and convalescent phases of COVID-19 were provided by collaborators in the United States, Italy and Spain. The material from the prospective study consisted of cDNA or gDNA derived from T cells, B-cell-depleted T cells, or PBMCs. The dataset comprised deeply sampled blood TCRbeta repertoires from subjects exposed to, actively infected with, or recovered from COVID-19. A freely available public database, intended as a resource for researchers studying the immune response to SARS-CoV-2, is where the repertoires were released. Samples were obtained from the ongoing ImmuneRACE study (first 160 participants) and from over 1,000 subjects provided by 6 global collaborators. Nearly every sample came with metadata listing a de-identified subject ID, COVID-19 status, age in years and sex. Where HLA class I and class II types were available, the types were taken from metadata supplied by the sample provider, not from assay-based typing. General conclusions and limits of the study: The quantity of clinical and demographic metadata differed by source and by participant and was supplied without curation.

The immunoSEQ Assay, a bias-controlled multiplex PCR, was used to amplify TCRbeta CDR3 regions from genomic DNA. In the paper's pipeline: Nucleated cell counts per sample were estimated from amplification of reference gene primers within the assay. Sequence reads were collapsed and filtered to measure the absolute abundance of every unique TCRbeta CDR3 rearrangement. For each sample, productive Simpson clonality was calculated as the square root of Simpson's diversity index across productive rearrangements. TCRdb obtained this table from immuneACCESS and retained in-frame rearrangements with V and J assigned. These tables miss some clones; where compared with another copy, unresolved V genes account for less than half of the shortfall, and the remainder is unexplained. The V and J calls and clone size were taken over from that table, and D and trimming were inferred from the DNA. The sample table contains some 270,000 clones; only one count was recorded for approximately 90% of them. 2.5% to 3% of the sample is held by the ten biggest clonotypes.

Sequenced material: PBMCs or T cells enriched from blood (not recorded which). The TCR originated in a man aged 35 to 55 who had been exposed to COVID-19. The chain uses TRBV30 and TRBJ2-7; the D gene identity is not certain. The nucleotide sequence is TGTGCCTGGAGCGTCCGCTACGAGCAGTACTTC. Its protein is CAWSVRYEQYF.